This T cell receptor (beta chain) appears in the sequencing data of a study of T-cell memory formation after mild COVID-19. There are a few counts of this clonotype. TCRdb reprocessed the 5' RACE reads via MiXCR and lists one record per CDR3 protein. The sample contains hundreds of thousands of distinct CDR3 sequences, around 28% of which appear only once. This CDR3 comprises 13 residues. Per germline, CDR1 KGHDR and CDR2 SFDVKD. V was cut by 10 bases and J by 0 bases, with 11 bases left in between. Sequenced input: PBMCs or a T cell subset sorted from them (not recorded which). This chain joins TRBV24-1 and TRBJ2-5; possibly TRBD1 for D (5 bases). The source is an adult woman who had mild COVID-19 (a few samples of this study predate the infection). Cell type and time point are not known. As DNA, the CDR3 is TGTGCCACATCTAGGGGAAACCAAGAGACCCAGTACTTC. Translation: CATSRGNQETQYF.